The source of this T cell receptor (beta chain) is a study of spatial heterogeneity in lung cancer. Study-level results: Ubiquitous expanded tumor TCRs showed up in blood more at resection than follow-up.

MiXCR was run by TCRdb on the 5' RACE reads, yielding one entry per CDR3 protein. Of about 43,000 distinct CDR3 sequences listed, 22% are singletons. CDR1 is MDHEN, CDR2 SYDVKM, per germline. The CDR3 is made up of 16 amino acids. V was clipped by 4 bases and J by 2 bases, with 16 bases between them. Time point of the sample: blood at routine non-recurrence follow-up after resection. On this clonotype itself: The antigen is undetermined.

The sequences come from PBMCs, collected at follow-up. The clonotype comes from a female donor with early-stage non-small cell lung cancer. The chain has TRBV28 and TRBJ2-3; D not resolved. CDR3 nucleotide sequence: TGTGCCAGCAGTTCGCCCGGAATTGAGGCCACAGATACGCAGTATTTT. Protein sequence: CASSSPGIEATDTQYF. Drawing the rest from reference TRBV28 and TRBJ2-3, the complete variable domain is DVKVTQSSRYLVKRTGEKVFLECVQDMDHENMFWYRQDPGLGLRLIYFSYDVKMKEKGDIPEGYSVSREKKERFSLILESASTNQTSMYLCASSSPGIEATDTQYFGPGTRLTVL.